One and the same sample provided the 25 T cell receptor beta chains below, sequenced in a study of OX40 agonist ivuxolimab in advanced cancers. Sequencing was performed with immunoSEQ multiplex PCR; in TCRdb, only in-frame clones are kept and a portion is missing. In the table there are around 62,000 clones, around 80% of which are singletons. The source was CD4+ or CD8+ T cells sorted from blood, collected in a trial of the OX40 agonist ivuxolimab. These receptors were collected from an adult with an advanced solid tumor such as melanoma, head and neck, liver or kidney cancer.

The chain's CDR3 is CASSQEGDSGNIQYF. The CDR3 bases are TGTGCCAGCAGCCAAGAAGGGGATAGCGGGAACATTCAGTACTTC. This chain links TRBV4-2 with TRBJ2-4, with TRBD2 matching over 7 bases. The CDR3 runs 15 residues. J was trimmed by 7 bases and V by 0 bases; bases with no gene match: 6. From germline, CDR1 is LGHNA and CDR2 YNFKEQ.

The V and J genes are TRBV5-1 and TRBJ2-7; 8 bases agree with TRBD1. With V trimmed by 5 bases and J by 0 bases, 4 bases remained unmatched. The CDR3 spans 14 residues. Germline V lookup: CDR1 SGHRS, CDR2 YFSETQ. The CDR3 protein is CASRRQGASYEQYF. CDR3 DNA sequence: TGCGCCAGCAGACGGCAGGGGGCCTCCTACGAGCAGTACTTC.

In its sample, this clone was seen a few times. V gene TRBV11-2 combines with J gene TRBJ1-1; 8 nucleotides line up with TRBD1. V shed 7 bases, J shed 2 bases, and the junction held 12 bases outside the gene matches. CDR1 and CDR2 (germline): SGHAT, FQNNGV. The CDR3 runs to 16 residues. DNA for the CDR3: TGTGCCAGCAATCCCACGGCGGCAGGGGGCAACACTGAAGCTTTCTTT. Translated, it gives CASNPTAAGGNTEAFF.

This rearrangement joins TRBV27 to TRBJ2-3, with 13 bases lining up with TRBD2. The CDR3 covers 17 residues. Losses at the gene ends were 4 bases for V and 2 bases for J; bases not matched to a gene: 6. CDR1 MNHEY and CDR2 SMNVEV come from the germline V gene (reference sequence). The CDR3, as DNA: TGTGCCAGCAGTTCCCGGACTAGCGGGAGACTCACAGATACGCAGTATTTT. Its translation is CASSSRTSGRLTDTQYF.

The V gene is TRBV5-1, the J gene TRBJ2-7; no definite D call. V dropped 0 bases and J dropped 4 bases, with 5 bases sitting between them. From germline, CDR1 is SGHRS and CDR2 YFSETQ. The CDR3 is 12 residues long. CDR3 sequence reads: CASSLGTYEQYF. The CDR3 DNA sequence: TGCGCCAGCAGCTTGGGCACTTACGAGCAGTACTTC.

The chain is built from TRBV27 and TRBJ2-5; D not certain. The CDR3 runs to 12 residues. Germline V gives CDR1 MNHEY, CDR2 SMNVEV (reference sequence). Trimming removed 5 bases at V and 5 bases at J, with 9 bases between. The CDR3 sequence: CASSGVGETQYF. CDR3 coding DNA: TGTGCCAGCAGTGGGGTGGGGGAGACCCAGTACTTC.

The chain employs TRBV7-9 and TRBJ1-1, with D hard to call. The CDR3 has 14 amino acids. Trimming pared 4 bases from V and 4 bases from J, leaving 13 bases between. CDR1 and CDR2 from the germline V gene are SEHNR and FQNEAQ (reference sequence). The CDR3 sequence: CASSSHYSTTEAFF. The CDR3 nucleotides read TGTGCCAGCAGCTCCCATTACTCGACCACTGAAGCTTTCTTT.

The chain recombines TRBV28 with TRBJ2-7, with unresolved D. CDR1 and CDR2 (germline): MDHEN, SYDVKM. V was clipped by 2 bases and J by 5 bases, with 16 bases between them. This CDR3 spans 15 amino acids. The CDR3 protein is CASSLGRSFTHEQYF. The CDR3 region has the DNA TGTGCCAGCAGTTTAGGTCGGAGTTTCACCCACGAGCAGTACTTC. The full variable domain, rest sourced from reference TRBV28 and TRBJ2-7, is DVKVTQSSRYLVKRTGEKVFLECVQDMDHENMFWYRQDPGLGLRLIYFSYDVKMKEKGDIPEGYSVSREKKERFSLILESASTNQTSMYLCASSLGRSFTHEQYFGPGTRLTVT.

The chain is built from TRBV6-5 and TRBJ2-1; possibly TRBD1 or TRBD2 for D (5 bases each). Per germline, CDR1 MNHEY and CDR2 SVGAGI. The CDR3 is made up of 16 amino acids. The V end was cut by 4 bases, the J end by 2 bases, with 15 bases between. The CDR3 loop reads CASSSLSGTTYNEQFF. The CDR3 DNA sequence: TGTGCCAGCAGTTCCCTATCCGGGACGACCTACAATGAGCAGTTCTTC.

The V gene is TRBV10-3, the J gene TRBJ2-1; 7 bases fit TRBD2. Germline V gene data show CDR1 as ENHRY and CDR2 as SYGVKD. The V gene end was trimmed by 0 bases and the J gene end by 5 bases; junction bases not matched to a gene: 4. The CDR3 runs to 15 residues. The CDR3 region has the DNA TGTGCCATCAGTGAGTCGCGGGAGTGGGACAATGAGCAGTTCTTC. Translating gives CAISESREWDNEQFF.

In this sample, this clone turned up a few times. Other DNA sequences in this sample translate to the same CDR3. This chain uses TRBV2 with TRBJ1-1, with 10 positions matching TRBD1. Germline values: CDR1 SNHLY, CDR2 FYNNEI. The CDR3 sequence is 11 residues long. V lost 6 bases, J lost 11 bases, and 3 bases stayed unmatched. This CDR3 is CASRRTGGAFF. CDR3 bases: TGTGCCAGCAGGAGGACAGGGGGGGCTTTCTTT.

This clone was found once. The V gene is TRBV5-4, the J gene TRBJ2-3, with 11 bases identical to TRBD1. After removal of 4 bases from V and 2 bases from J, the junction contained 3 bases not matched to a gene. The CDR3 is 15 amino acids. Germline V gene sequence: CDR1 SGHNT, CDR2 YYREEE (reference sequence). CDR3 sequence (DNA): TGTGCCAGCAGCAGGGACAGGGGGGACACAGATACGCAGTATTTT. This sequence encodes CASSRDRGDTDTQYF.

The genes are TRBV2 and TRBJ1-5, with D possibly TRBD1 on 6 matching bases. The V end lost 1 base, the J end lost 5 bases, and 9 bases lay between the germline ends. Germline V gene lookup returns CDR1 SNHLY and CDR2 FYNNEI. There are 14 residues in the CDR3. CDR3 bases: TGTGCCAGCAGTGAAGAAACAGGGTATCAGCCCCAGCATTTT. Encoded protein: CASSEETGYQPQHF.

The chain uses TRBV7-9 and TRBJ2-1, with TRBD2 matching 11 bases. The CDR3 is 16 amino acids. CDR1 is SEHNR, CDR2 FQNEAQ, per germline (reference sequence). The V segment lost 5 bases and the J segment 0 bases; nucleotides outside the gene matches: 3. The CDR3 region is CASSRGLADSYNEQFF. The CDR3 DNA reads as TGTGCCAGCAGCAGGGGACTAGCGGACTCCTACAATGAGCAGTTCTTC.

The CDR3 sequence is CASSLRGQGDEKLFF. The CDR3 DNA follows: TGTGCCAGCAGCTTGAGGGGACAGGGTGACGAAAAACTGTTTTTT. The V call is TRBV5-4, the J call TRBJ1-4; 9 bases match TRBD1. From germline, CDR1 is SGHNT and CDR2 YYREEE (reference sequence). The CDR3 consists of 15 residues. Trimming removed 1 base from V and 8 bases from J; junction bases left unmatched: 6.

The chain combines TRBV28 with TRBJ2-3; perhaps TRBD2 as D (7 bases). The CDR3 runs to 15 residues. V lost 7 bases and J 5 bases, leaving 19 bases between the germline ends. Per the germline V gene, CDR1 is MDHEN and CDR2 is SYDVKM. Here the CDR3 DNA reads TGTGCCAGCACTCTGGACGTAGGGGGGGGAGATACGCAGTATTTT. This sequence encodes CASTLDVGGGDTQYF.

The J gene is TRBJ2-7, the V gene TRBV28; D might be TRBD2 (5 bases). The CDR3 has 13 residues. Trimming removed 8 bases from V and 2 bases from J, with 13 bases in between. The germline V gene encodes CDR1 MDHEN and CDR2 SYDVKM. The CDR3 is CASLATRAYEQYF. The CDR3, as DNA: TGTGCCAGCCTCGCAACTAGAGCCTACGAGCAGTACTTC.

This chain connects TRBV7-2 to TRBJ2-5, with no clear D. The CDR3 totals 15 residues. Trimming took 5 bases from V and 5 from J, leaving 18 bases between them. Per germline, CDR1 SGHTA and CDR2 FQGNSA. For the CDR3, the DNA is TGTGCCAGCAGCCCACCGGGCTCTTTTGAGGAGACCCAGTACTTC. Translation: CASSPPGSFEETQYF.

The rearrangement uses TRBV11-2 and TRBJ1-1; D not certain. V was trimmed by 1 base and J by 10 bases, leaving 16 bases between them. The CDR3 length is 14 residues. From germline, CDR1 is SGHAT and CDR2 FQNNGV. CDR3 bases: TGTGCCAGCAGCTTAGTACGGTCCTCCCGGGGAGCTTTCTTT. This translates into CASSLVRSSRGAFF.

This clone came up a few times. The V and J genes are TRBV19 and TRBJ2-3; TRBD2 matches at 7 bases. Trimming at V came to 8 bases and at J to 0 bases, leaving 8 bases not matched to a gene. This CDR3 has 15 amino acids. In germline, CDR1 is LNHDA, CDR2 SQIVND (reference sequence). Here the CDR3 reads CASRPHGGSTDTQYF. CDR3 bases: TGTGCCAGTCGACCTCACGGGGGGAGCACAGATACGCAGTATTTT.

This clone has more than one count but fewer than ten. This chain links TRBV27 with TRBJ2-3, with TRBD2 identical over 7 bases. Germline CDR1 MNHEY, CDR2 SMNVEV (reference sequence). V gave up 6 bases and J gave up 4 bases; unmatched junction bases: 4. The CDR3 is 13 residues long. The CDR3 DNA reads as TGTGCCAGCAGGGGAGGGCCTTCAGATACGCAGTATTTT. It specifies CASRGGPSDTQYF.

The chain employs TRBV27 and TRBJ2-7, with 13 nucleotides matching TRBD2. Germline CDR1 is MNHEY and CDR2 is SMNVEV (reference sequence). The J segment lost 6 bases and the V segment lost 5 bases, leaving 7 bases of the junction unmatched. The CDR3 consists of 15 residues. This CDR3 reads CASSPRLAGGFEQYF. DNA of the CDR3: TGTGCCAGCAGTCCGCGACTAGCGGGAGGTTTCGAGCAGTACTTC.

The V and J genes are TRBV6-5 and TRBJ2-7; maybe TRBD2 (5 bases). V lost 6 bases and J lost 3, with 15 bases in between. The germline V gene encodes CDR1 MNHEY and CDR2 SVGAGI. This CDR3 has 14 residues. The chain's CDR3 is CASSTSRGYYEQYF. The CDR3 coding sequence is TGTGCCAGCAGCACAAGTCGGGGTTACTACGAGCAGTACTTC.

This chain's CDR3 is CASTQTLSTDTQYF. CDR3 nucleotides: TGCGCCAGCACACAGACCCTGAGCACAGATACGCAGTATTTT. The chain has TRBV5-1 and TRBJ2-3; D is uncertain. The length of the CDR3 is 14 residues. V was shortened by 6 bases and J by 0 bases, with 11 bases between the two germline ends. Germline V gene lookup returns CDR1 SGHRS and CDR2 YFSETQ.

The chain combines TRBV5-1 with TRBJ2-7; D unclear. V was shortened by 5 bases and J by 4 bases, with 16 bases between the two germline ends. The CDR3 is 14 amino acids. Germline V gene sequence: CDR1 SGHRS, CDR2 YFSETQ. The CDR3 region is CASRTGPEIYEQYF. The DNA for the CDR3 is TGCGCCAGCAGGACCGGCCCCGAGATTTACGAGCAGTACTTC.